This T cell receptor (beta chain) was found in a study of blood T cell repertoires in COVID-19. In the study overall: Acute and convalescent COVID-19 specimens originated in the United States, Italy and Spain. PBMCs, B-cell-depleted T cells, or T cells provided the cDNA or gDNA that made up the material.

V was clipped by 4 bases and J by 10 bases, with 17 bases between them. Germline V lookup: CDR1 SGHDT, CDR2 YYEEEE. This CDR3 contains 14 residues. The assay was immunoSEQ multiplex PCR, and TCRdb's table has in-frame clones only and misses some. Among fewer than 8,000 clones listed, 80% to 90% were seen once. The chain recombines TRBV5-6 with TRBJ1-4; tentatively, D is TRBD1 (6 bases). The receptor was derived from a man aged 65 to 79 with active COVID-19. Sequencing used peripheral blood. The CDR3 region is CASSLRGRGGKLFF. Here the CDR3 DNA reads TGTGCCAGCAGCCTACGCGGGAGAGGGGGAAAACTGTTTTTT.